The 8 T cell receptor beta chains reported below all come from one sample, sequenced in a study of T cell changes during pregnancy in multiple sclerosis (dated by TCRdb to between 2017 and 2020). Libraries were built with the immunoSEQ multiplex PCR assay. Sourced from immuneACCESS, this table was stored by TCRdb with only in-frame sequences that have V and J called. A share of the clones is absent; for the studies checked, an unresolved V gene accounts for under half, and the remainder has no known explanation. The table for this sample lists over 35,000 clones; 90% to 95% of them were counted only once. Roughly 8.1% of the sample lies in the top ten. This specimen consisted of CD8+ T cells from peripheral blood mononuclear cells, obtained in the third trimester of pregnancy. These receptors all stem from a female donor with multiple sclerosis, enrolled in a pregnancy study.

The gene calls are TRBV2 and TRBJ2-3, with 9 bases aligning to TRBD1. V lost 5 bases, J lost 3 bases, and 9 bases stayed unmatched. The CDR3 length is 16 residues. Looked up from germline, CDR1 is SNHLY and CDR2 is FYNNEI. For the CDR3, the DNA is TGTGCCAGCAGTCAGACAGGGGGTAGGGGGACAGATACGCAGTATTTT. Its translation: CASSQTGGRGTDTQYF.

The chain employs TRBV28 and TRBJ1-1, with a tentative D call TRBD1 (6 bases). The V and J ends lost 7 bases and 11 bases respectively, with 29 bases between them. Germline V gene lookup returns CDR1 MDHEN and CDR2 SYDVKM. CDR3 length: 16 residues. CDR3 region: CASKNHLDRPQVGAFF. CDR3 coding DNA: TGTGCCAGCAAGAACCACCTCGACAGGCCCCAGGTTGGCGCTTTCTTT.

This clone was detected once. This sequence joins TRBV9 and TRBJ2-1; TRBD2 aligns across 7 bases. The V gene end was trimmed by 1 base and the J gene end by 9 bases; junction bases not matched to a gene: 10. CDR3 length equals 15 residues. Germline V lookup: CDR1 SGDLS, CDR2 YYNGEE. The CDR3 DNA sequence: TGTGCCAGCAGCGTAACGGCTAGCGGTGGGCCTGAGCAGTTCTTC. Its translation is CASSVTASGGPEQFF.

CDR3 region: CASSPNRDRGRYEQYF. The CDR3 DNA is TGTGCCAGTAGTCCTAACCGGGACAGGGGGCGCTACGAGCAGTACTTC. The chain uses TRBV19 and TRBJ2-7; TRBD1 matches 12 bases. CDR3 length: 16 amino acids. The V gene end was trimmed by 5 bases and the J gene end by 3 bases; junction bases not matched to a gene: 8. Germline V gene lookup returns CDR1 LNHDA and CDR2 SQIVND (reference sequence).

The chain is built from TRBV30 and TRBJ2-7, with 7 bases fitting TRBD2. Germline trimming cut 0 bases from V and 3 bases from J; bases unmatched to any gene: 8. CDR3 length equals 15 residues. CDR1 and CDR2 from the germline V gene are GTSNPN and SVGIG (reference sequence). The DNA of the CDR3 is TGTGCCTGGAGTGTAGCTCGCGGGAGAGTCTACGAGCAGTACTTC. Translated: CAWSVARGRVYEQYF. The entire variable domain, with the rest obtained from reference TRBV30 and TRBJ2-7, is as follows: SQTIHQWPATLVQPVGSPLSLECTVEGTSNPNLYWYRQAAGRGLQLLFYSVGIGQISSEVPQNLSASRPQDRQFILSSKKLLLSDSGFYLCAWSVARGRVYEQYFGPGTRLTVT.

The chain uses TRBV5-1 and TRBJ2-7, with D unclear. Trimming left V 0 bases short and J 3 bases short, with 7 bases between. Germline CDR1 reads SGHRS; CDR2 reads YFSETQ. The CDR3 contains 13 residues. The CDR3, as DNA: TGCGCCAGCAGCTTGGTTCCCTTCTACGAGCAGTACTTC. This encodes CASSLVPFYEQYF.

V usage is TRBV28 and J usage is TRBJ2-3; D may be TRBD2 (6 bases). There are 14 residues in the CDR3. V lost 7 bases and J lost 2, with 13 bases in between. Germline V gene lookup returns CDR1 MDHEN and CDR2 SYDVKM. The CDR3 sequence: CASKTGLYTDTQYF. DNA of the CDR3: TGTGCCAGCAAGACTGGACTATACACAGATACGCAGTATTTT.

The chain joins TRBV6-5 to TRBJ2-7; tentative D call: TRBD1 (7 bases). The length of the CDR3 is 16 residues. Germline-derived CDR1 and CDR2 are MNHEY and SVGAGI. Trimming shortened V by 1 base and J by 2 bases, and 15 bases separated the two germline ends. CDR3 DNA sequence: TGTGCCAGCAGTTACTTCCAGGGGGGCATCACCTACGAGCAGTACTTC. The encoded protein is CASSYFQGGITYEQYF.